Below, 23 T cell receptor beta chains from the same sample are listed, as sequenced in a study of identifying expanded T cells in peripheral blood. The assay was immunoSEQ multiplex PCR, and TCRdb's table has in-frame clones only and misses some. In the table there are roughly 120,000 clones, around 89% of which are singletons. The sample consisted of blood. The receptors shown here come from a person between 18 and 75 years old in good health.

The CDR3 region is CASTMAGTAGGRAYEQYF. The CDR3 bases are TGTGCCAGCACCATGGCCGGGACAGCCGGGGGTCGGGCCTACGAGCAGTACTTC. The chain uses TRBV4-2 and TRBJ2-7, with D possibly matching TRBD1 (7 bases). The germline V gene has CDR1 LGHNA and CDR2 YNFKEQ. Trimming pared 7 bases from V and 2 bases from J, leaving 27 bases between. CDR3 length: 18 residues.

This clone was seen a handful of times. The J gene is TRBJ2-7, the V gene TRBV30; 11 bases match TRBD1. This CDR3 has 13 residues. After removal of 4 bases from V and 4 bases from J, the junction contained 3 bases not matched to a gene. Germline-derived CDR1 and CDR2 are GTSNPN and SVGIG (reference sequence). The CDR3 here is CAWNRDRGYEQYF. The CDR3, as DNA: TGTGCCTGGAACCGGGACAGGGGGTACGAGCAGTACTTC.

The V and J genes are TRBV6-5 and TRBJ2-5, with a tentative D call TRBD1 (6 bases). CDR1 and CDR2 from the germline V gene are MNHEY and SVGAGI. V lost 6 bases, J lost 4 bases, and 12 bases lay in between. The CDR3 totals 13 residues. The CDR3 is CASREQGRETQYF. CDR3 coding DNA: TGTGCCAGCAGAGAGCAGGGGCGAGAGACCCAGTACTTC.

Only a few counts were recorded for this clone. The V gene is TRBV6-5, the J gene TRBJ1-3; D ambiguous. Between the trimmed V and J ends, which lost 0 bases and 2 bases, there was a span of 8 bases. The CDR3 runs to 15 residues. From germline, CDR1 is MNHEY and CDR2 SVGAGI. The CDR3 reads CASSYSTGTGNTIYF. The CDR3 DNA reads TGTGCCAGCAGTTACTCGACGGGGACTGGAAACACCATATATTTT.

The rearrangement joins TRBV19 to TRBJ2-5; 11 bases are a match to TRBD2. V was pared by 6 bases and J by 5 bases, with 17 bases of the junction left unmatched. Germline CDR1 reads LNHDA; CDR2 reads SQIVND (reference sequence). This CDR3 region has 18 residues. Here the CDR3 reads CASSPRPLAGGGRETQYF. Here the CDR3 DNA reads TGTGCCAGTAGCCCTAGGCCTCTAGCGGGAGGCGGGCGGGAGACCCAGTACTTC. Complete variable domain (other parts from reference TRBV19 and TRBJ2-5): DGGITQSPKYLFRKEGQNVTLSCEQNLNHDAMYWYRQDPGQGLRLIYYSQIVNDFQKGDIAEGYSVSREKKESFPLTVTSAQKNPTAFYLCASSPRPLAGGGRETQYFGPGTRLLVL.

The gene calls are TRBV5-1 and TRBJ2-1; weak D call: TRBD2 (5 bases). The CDR3 sequence is 12 residues long. V lost 3 bases, J lost 4 bases, and 5 bases lay in between. Germline CDR1 SGHRS, CDR2 YFSETQ. The DNA for the CDR3 is TGCGCCAGCAGCTCGGGGTACAATGAGCAGTTCTTC. It is translated as CASSSGYNEQFF.

V is TRBV27 and J is TRBJ2-5; D tentatively fits TRBD1 or TRBD2 (6 bases each). CDR3 length: 15 residues. The ends were cut back, 4 bases at V and 3 bases at J, with 15 bases in the middle. CDR1 is MNHEY, CDR2 SMNVEV, per germline (reference sequence). This chain's CDR3 is CASSSPRGPEETQYF. CDR3 DNA: TGTGCCAGCAGTTCACCCCGGGGGCCAGAAGAGACCCAGTACTTC.

The chain links TRBV4-3 to TRBJ1-1; no definite D call. Trimming left V 0 bases short and J 5 bases short, with 7 bases between. The CDR3 contains 13 residues. CDR1 is LGHNA, CDR2 YSLEER, per germline. Written as DNA, the CDR3 is TGCGCCAGCAGCCAAGAAGGTAAGACTGAAGCTTTCTTT. Amino acid sequence: CASSQEGKTEAFF.

This clone was seen a single time. The chain uses TRBV30 and TRBJ1-6; D is ambiguous. Germline values: CDR1 GTSNPN, CDR2 SVGIG (reference sequence). V dropped 4 bases and J dropped 3 bases, with 10 bases sitting between them. This CDR3 is 14 amino acids long. CDR3 protein: CAWTRQDYNSPLHF. The CDR3 DNA reads TGTGCCTGGACGAGGCAAGACTATAATTCACCCCTCCACTTT.

This chain joins TRBV27 and TRBJ1-1; 7 bases align to TRBD1. Germline values: CDR1 MNHEY, CDR2 SMNVEV (reference sequence). CDR3 length: 14 amino acids. Trimming removed 6 bases from V and 4 bases from J; junction bases left unmatched: 8. This CDR3 is CASSTETGRTEAFF. For the CDR3, the DNA is TGTGCCAGCAGCACTGAGACAGGGCGCACTGAAGCTTTCTTT.

V gene TRBV5-4 combines with J gene TRBJ1-1; D might be TRBD1 (5 bases). The germline V gene encodes CDR1 SGHNT and CDR2 YYREEE (reference sequence). The CDR3 is made up of 14 amino acids. Trimming pared 4 bases from V and 3 bases from J, leaving 13 bases between. The CDR3 loop reads CASSPRDPYTEAFF. CDR3 bases: TGTGCCAGCAGCCCGCGGGACCCATACACTGAAGCTTTCTTT.

The chain combines TRBV6-5 with TRBJ2-7; D is undetermined. The length of the CDR3 is 12 residues. The V end lost 0 bases, the J end lost 4 bases, and 4 bases lay between the germline ends. From germline, CDR1 is MNHEY and CDR2 SVGAGI. CDR3 residues: CASSYSRYEQYF. In DNA, the CDR3 is TGTGCCAGCAGTTACTCGAGGTACGAGCAGTACTTC.

This chain uses TRBV27 with TRBJ2-2; maybe TRBD2 (6 bases). Trimming stripped 0 bases from V and 4 bases from J, with 18 bases between. Germline CDR1 reads MNHEY; CDR2 reads SMNVEV (reference sequence). The CDR3 contains 18 residues. CDR3 bases: TGTGCCAGCAGTTTATCTGACACTAGCATTGGAGGCACCGGGGAGCTGTTTTTT. Translated: CASSLSDTSIGGTGELFF.

This clone was counted once. The chain couples TRBV4-2 to TRBJ2-5, with D possibly matching TRBD1 (6 bases). The V gene's germline CDR1 is LGHNA and CDR2 YNFKEQ. The length of the CDR3 is 16 residues. The V gene lost 1 base and the J gene lost 0 bases, with 12 bases spanning the gap. The CDR3, as DNA: TGTGCCAGCAGCCAAGGAAACAGGGACAACCAAGAGACCCAGTACTTC. Its translation is CASSQGNRDNQETQYF.

The rearrangement links TRBV6-5 to TRBJ2-4, with a tentative D call TRBD1 (5 bases). The length of the CDR3 is 13 residues. Germline V gene data show CDR1 as MNHEY and CDR2 as SVGAGI. V shed 6 bases and J shed 2 bases, with 8 bases lying between them. The CDR3 DNA reads as TGTGCCAGCAGGCAGGGATCCAAAAACATTCAGTACTTC. Its translation is CASRQGSKNIQYF.

The CDR3 loop reads CASQRVLNTEAFF. CDR3 bases: TGTGCCAGCCAAAGGGTTTTGAACACTGAAGCTTTCTTT. The chain carries TRBV14 and TRBJ1-1; D not certain. Germline assignment: CDR1 SGHDN and CDR2 FVKESK. CDR3 length: 13 residues. With 8 bases removed from V and 0 bases from J, the gap between germline ends came to 10 bases.

This chain links TRBV7-2 with TRBJ2-3; no reliable D call. Germline assignment: CDR1 SGHTA and CDR2 FQGNSA. This CDR3 contains 14 residues. Trimming left V 5 bases short and J 0 bases short, with 9 bases between. The CDR3 spells CASSPTTSTDTQYF. CDR3 nucleotides: TGTGCCAGCAGCCCCACGACTAGCACAGATACGCAGTATTTT.

V and J are TRBV2 and TRBJ2-5; 7 bases fit TRBD2. CDR3 length: 15 residues. The V and J ends lost 3 bases and 2 bases, in that order; junction bases with no gene match: 6. Germline loops: CDR1 SNHLY, CDR2 FYNNEI. Here the CDR3 DNA reads TGTGCCAGCAGTGACAGGGAGGGACGTCAAGAGACCCAGTACTTC. Residues: CASSDREGRQETQYF.

The chain combines TRBV5-1 with TRBJ2-5; no reliable D call. The J call may be wrong; the DNA end is better matched by TRBJ2-7. Germline V lookup: CDR1 SGHRS, CDR2 YFSETQ. This CDR3 comprises 15 residues. The CDR3 loop is CASSLGSLGYLEQYF. The CDR3 DNA reads as TGCGCCAGCAGCTTGGGTAGTCTTGGTTATCTCGAGCAGTACTTC.

J is TRBJ1-3 and V is TRBV29-1; D is undetermined. The CDR3 is 14 residues long. V lost 0 bases and J lost 3, with 9 bases in between. Germline V lookup: CDR1 SQVTM, CDR2 ANQGSEA. CDR3 sequence: CSVEDMGGGNTIYF. CDR3 bases: TGCAGCGTTGAAGATATGGGTGGTGGAAACACCATATATTTT.

The V and J genes are TRBV2 and TRBJ1-1; the D is unclear. Germline V gene lookup returns CDR1 SNHLY and CDR2 FYNNEI. The CDR3 loop spans 14 amino acids. V shed 3 bases and J shed 4 bases, with 12 bases lying between them. CDR3 bases: TGTGCCAGCAGTGACTCGGAGGCGAGCACTGAAGCTTTCTTT. This codes for CASSDSEASTEAFF.

On this clone: Other DNA sequences within the sample encode an identical CDR3. The rearrangement links TRBV5-1 to TRBJ2-2; 13 bases agree with TRBD2. This CDR3 comprises 17 residues. V gave up 2 bases and J gave up 6 bases; unmatched junction bases: 7. Germline CDR1 is SGHRS and CDR2 is YFSETQ. For the CDR3, the DNA is TGCGCCAGCAGCTTACTAGCGGGAGGGCCTTCTTCCGGGGAGCTGTTTTTT. The encoded protein is CASSLLAGGPSSGELFF.

V gene TRBV7-9 combines with J gene TRBJ2-2, with D possibly being TRBD1 (6 bases). CDR3 size: 14 residues. V lost 5 bases and J lost 6, with 13 bases in between. Per the germline V gene, CDR1 is SEHNR and CDR2 is FQNEAQ (reference sequence). CDR3 sequence (DNA): TGTGCCAGCAGCCCTCGAAGGGGGTCCGGGGAGCTGTTTTTT. This gives the protein CASSPRRGSGELFF.